This T cell receptor (beta chain) is drawn from a study of regulatory T cells in long-lasting Graves disease. Regarding time point: newly diagnosed GD, antithyroid drugs for less than 3 months. RNA from PBMCs was the source of the TCR library. Investigators report Graves' disease was diagnosed under American Thyroid Association guidelines. This clonotype was seen at least ten times. For TCR beta, libraries came from iRepertoire HTBI primers and Arm-PCR of CDR3 regions. MiXCR, applied by TCRdb to the multiplex PCR reads, yields one record per CDR3 protein. The sample records fewer than 550,000 distinct CDR3 sequences, 15% to 20% being singletons. With 5 bases removed from V and 4 bases from J, the gap between germline ends came to 12 bases. The CDR3 extends over 14 amino acids. These data were likewise used in another study, on T cells in Graves' hyperthyroidism and ophthalmopathy. This second report adds: In blood, most of the thyroid clonotypes expanded above 0.001 were also present.

This chain links TRBV12-3 or TRBV12-4 with TRBJ1-5; TRBD1 is a possible D gene (6 bases). The clonotype originates from a woman aged 18-29 years with Graves disease. Sequencing was performed on peripheral blood mononuclear cells (PBMCs), taken at new diagnosis, from a patient treated with antithyroid drugs. As DNA, the CDR3 is TGTGCCAGCAGTAGGCAGGGGTTGAATCAGCCCCAGCATTTT. Residues: CASSRQGLNQPQHF.